This TCR beta chain was recovered during a study of CD4 T cells in relation to SARS-CoV-2 and coronaviruses (dated by TCRdb to the early 2020s). As for the study more broadly: In the ViraFEST assay, PBMCs were grown with antigen for around ten days, and TCR beta CDR3s were then sequenced to identify antigen-specific clonal expansions. An HIV-1 Nef peptide pool or a no-peptide culture served as the negative reference condition. Shared crossreactive spike epitopes were mapped to their HLA restriction using patient-derived lymphoblastoid cell lines. At the level of individual TCR clonotypes, the study measured memory CD4+ T cell crossreactivity between SARS-CoV-2 spike protein and common cold coronavirus spike proteins. The Adaptive Biotechnologies TCR-sequencing kit was used to sequence samples from three pre-COVID donors and the naive versus memory experiments, while other data came from Illumina-based sequencing. For other donors in the study, expansion assays were sequenced with a different, Illumina-based TCR-beta assay.

The library was built by means of the immunoSEQ multiplex PCR assay. The original pipeline was this. During preprocessing, nonproductive sequences were discarded, as were any CDR3s that did not begin with C, did not end with F or W, or were shorter than 7 amino acids. The MANAFEST web app was used to call antigen-specific clonotypes on the basis of expansion compared with the reference and with other culture wells. To be counted as positive, a clone had to show significant expansion compared with the reference culture, at an FDR below 0.05, in 2 of 3 replicate wells. To be called positive, a clone also had to show significant expansion compared with every other tandem well and an odds ratio greater than 5. CDR3 homology was quantified as pairwise Levenshtein distance, calculated with the stringdist R package after three terminal residues were trimmed from each end. TCRdb provides this immuneACCESS table in a form limited to in-frame rearrangements. Some clones are lacking; in checked studies, under half of them reflect an unresolved V gene, and why the rest are absent is not known. V, J and clone size are taken as reported in that table, and D and trimming were inferred from the DNA itself. Within this sample are 15,000 to 17,000 clones, with roughly 72% of them counted one time only. Of the sample, over 25% is held by the ten largest clones.

Via the germline V gene, CDR1 is WSHSY and CDR2 SAAADI. Reading from cysteine to phenylalanine, the CDR3 counts 13 amino acids. Left in the record is the CDR3 DNA by itself, 39 bases read in frame from the first base. The germline ends are 9 bases apart after V is trimmed by 4 bases and J by 2 bases. Overall results and qualifications from the work: Because no donor provided both pre-pandemic and post-infection samples, tracing the source of pre-existing responses was limited. Compared with monoreactive clones, crossreactive clones had significantly weaker SARS-CoV-2-driven expansion, a result consistent with antigenic imprinting. Crossreactivity analysis centred on spike protein, so crossreactivity against other viral proteins was not assessed. Memory CD4+ clonotypes crossrecognizing SARS-CoV-2 and at least one common cold coronavirus spike were found in 55% to 70% of donors. The study was limited by small numbers of patients and tested TCRs.

CD4+ T cells from unexposed donors were collected before the COVID-19 pandemic (2011-2018). The EasySep CD4+ T cell isolation kit was used to isolate CD4+ T cells once the cultures had run for about 11 days. As cell number allowed, CD4+ T cells from unexposed donors were tested for reactivity to SARS-CoV-2 S and N and to four common cold coronavirus spike pools. Roughly 1.9 million PBMCs per well were cultured in IMDM with about 5% human AB serum and approximately 10 IU/ml IL-2. Half of the culture medium was replaced with fresh IL-2-containing medium on days 3 and 7. Triplicate replicate wells were generally used for each peptide culture condition. Leukapheresis product for the unexposed donors was purchased commercially. Ficoll-Paque PLUS gradient centrifugation was used to isolate PBMCs from leukapheresis product or whole blood. PBMCs were either cryopreserved at -140 degrees C or used fresh in the expansion assay. The QIAamp Micro DNA Kit was used to extract genomic DNA from the CD4+ T cells.

As concerns this clone: Its recognized antigen is unknown. The sample holds no much larger clone one base away, and base qualities are not on file.

The V gene is TRBV10-2 and the J gene is TRBJ2-7, with TRBD2 as a weak D call on 6 bases. Source material: CD4+ T cells from PBMCs, cultured in vitro. The sequence derives from a human donor in good health. The CDR3 reads as follows: CASSVGSTYEQYF. The nucleotide sequence is given as TGCGCCAGCAGTGTCGGGAGTACCTACGAGCAGTACTTC.